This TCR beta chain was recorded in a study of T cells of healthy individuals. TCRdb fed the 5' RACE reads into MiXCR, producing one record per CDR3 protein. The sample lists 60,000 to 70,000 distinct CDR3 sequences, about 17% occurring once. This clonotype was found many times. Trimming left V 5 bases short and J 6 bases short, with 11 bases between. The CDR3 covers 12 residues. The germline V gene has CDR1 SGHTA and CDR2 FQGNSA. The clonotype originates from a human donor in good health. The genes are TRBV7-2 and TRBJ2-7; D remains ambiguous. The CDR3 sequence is CASSPSVGEQYF. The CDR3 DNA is TGTGCCAGCAGCCCCTCAGTAGGCGAGCAGTACTTC.